This T cell receptor (beta chain) stems from a study of blood T cell repertoires in COVID-19. Sequencing was performed with immunoSEQ multiplex PCR; in TCRdb, only in-frame clones are kept and a portion is missing. The sample lists 200,000 to 250,000 clones, 60% to 85% occurring once. Germline V CDR1 and CDR2: LGHDT, YNNKEL (reference sequence). The V and J ends lost 3 bases and 4 bases respectively, with 3 bases between them. The CDR3 runs 12 residues. This TCR derives from a woman in her 70s with acute or convalescent COVID-19. The sequenced material came from peripheral blood. V is TRBV3-1 (or the pseudogene TRBV3-2) and J is TRBJ2-2, with D unclear. In nucleotides, the CDR3 is TGTGCCAGCAGCCAGCGCACCGGGGAGCTGTTTTTT. Translation gives CASSQRTGELFF.